These T cell receptor beta chains were read from a single sample in a study of blood T cell repertoires in COVID-19. TCRdb's table, derived via immunoSEQ multiplex PCR, lists solely in-frame clones and lacks some. This sample has around 250,000 clones, with around 86% found just once. The sample was PBMCs or T cells enriched from blood (not recorded which). The receptors were gathered from a woman in her 50s who had recovered from COVID-19. Each CDR3 is given with its conserved first and last residue. Fields, in order: CDR3 length, D gene, V gene, clone size, J gene, CDR3 protein, CDR3 DNA. The D gene is left open where the match is weak. Size tells how often a clone was seen (once, few, many) or the class of an expanded clone, and some rows leave it out.

14,.,TRBV7-9,.,TRBJ1-1,CASSLSRGDTEAFF,TGTGCCAGCAGCCTCTCCCGGGGGGACACTGAAGCTTTCTTT
11,.,TRBV29-1,.,TRBJ2-2,CGGVNTGELFF,TGTGGTGGAGTGAACACCGGGGAGCTGTTTTTT
16,.,TRBV28,.,TRBJ1-4,CASSFRTAATNEKLFF,TGTGCCAGCAGTTTTCGGACAGCCGCAACTAATGAAAAACTGTTTTTT
14,.,TRBV24-1,.,TRBJ1-1,CATSAAGPNTEAFF,TGTGCCACCAGTGCCGCAGGGCCGAACACTGAAGCTTTCTTT
16,TRBD1,TRBV16,.,TRBJ1-3,CASSQSWDSKGNTIYF,TGTGCCAGCAGCCAATCATGGGACAGTAAAGGAAACACCATATATTTT
16,TRBD1,TRBV27,.,TRBJ1-5,CASSYKGQGLLWPQHF,TGTGCCAGCAGTTATAAGGGACAGGGGCTTTTGTGGCCCCAGCATTTT
23,TRBD2,TRBV19,.,TRBJ2-2,CASSTASLTGTSGSHPQTGELFF,TGTGCCAGTAGTACTGCCTCTCTTACCGGGACTAGCGGGTCCCACCCGCAAACCGGGGAGCTGTTTTTT
17,TRBD2,TRBV9,.,TRBJ2-2,CASSVGSGTPNTGELFF,TGTGCCAGCAGCGTAGGTAGCGGGACCCCGAACACCGGGGAGCTGTTTTTT
14,.,TRBV28,.,TRBJ1-1,CASRLMGANTEAFF,TGTGCCAGCAGGCTTATGGGGGCGAACACTGAAGCTTTCTTT
15,.,TRBV7-9,many,TRBJ1-5,CASSRVGEGNQPQHF,TGTGCCAGCAGCCGGGTAGGGGAAGGCAATCAGCCCCAGCATTTT
15,.,TRBV6-2/TRBV6-3,.,TRBJ2-1,CASSTKQLYPKEQFF,TGTGCCAGCAGTACGAAGCAACTATACCCCAAAGAGCAGTTCTTC
15,.,TRBV6-1,.,TRBJ2-7,CASSEAGTHSYEQYF,TGTGCCAGCAGTGAAGCCGGGACACACTCCTACGAGCAGTACTTC
15,.,TRBV11-2,.,TRBJ2-1,CASSLDGGMGNEQFF,TGTGCCAGCAGCTTAGATGGCGGGATGGGGAATGAGCAGTTCTTC
16,.,TRBV4-2,.,TRBJ1-6,CASSLGSQRRNSPLHF,TGTGCCAGCAGCCTAGGCTCCCAGCGTCGAAATTCACCCCTCCACTTT
15,.,TRBV5-1,.,TRBJ1-3,CASTPRGEPGNTIYF,TGCGCCAGCACCCCGCGGGGGGAGCCTGGAAACACCATATATTTT
15,TRBD2,TRBV6-5,.,TRBJ2-1,CASSRGLAGAYEQFF,TGTGCCAGCAGCCGGGGACTAGCGGGAGCTTATGAGCAGTTCTTC
12,TRBD1,TRBV12-5,.,TRBJ2-4,CASGSSQGASYF,TGTGCTAGTGGTTCCTCCCAGGGGGCGTCGTACTTC